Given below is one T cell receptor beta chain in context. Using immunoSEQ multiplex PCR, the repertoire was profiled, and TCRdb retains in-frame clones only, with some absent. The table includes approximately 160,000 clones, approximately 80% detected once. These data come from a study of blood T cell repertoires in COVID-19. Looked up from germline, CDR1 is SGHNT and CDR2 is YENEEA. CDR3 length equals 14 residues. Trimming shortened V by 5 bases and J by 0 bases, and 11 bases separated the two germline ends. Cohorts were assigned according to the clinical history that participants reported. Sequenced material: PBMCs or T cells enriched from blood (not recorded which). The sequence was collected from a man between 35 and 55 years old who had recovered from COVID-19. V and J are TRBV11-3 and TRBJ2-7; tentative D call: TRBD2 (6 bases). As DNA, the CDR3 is TGTGCCAGCAGCCCTGGGAGGAGCTCCTACGAGCAGTACTTC. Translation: CASSPGRSSYEQYF.